These T cell receptor beta chains were read from a single sample in a study of blood T cells in healthy people across ages. Each CDR3 protein is one row after TCRdb ran MiXCR on the 5' RACE reads. Counted here are hundreds of thousands of distinct CDR3 sequences, around 42% occurring once; the ten biggest clones make up around 21%. Sequenced input: blood. The receptor source for this set is a man aged 55-75 years in good health. CDR3s leave out the opening cysteine and the closing phenylalanine or tryptophan. The order of the fields is clone size, V gene, CDR3 protein. Only part of the rows carry a size: once, few, many, or a class if the clone is expanded.

clone size: .
V gene: TRBV30
CDR3 protein: AYGTGKLESEKLF

clone size: .
V gene: TRBV7-3
CDR3 protein: ASSLRFGRGGQKDTQY

clone size: few
V gene: TRBV6-8
CDR3 protein: ASSYSYPLRSYEQY

clone size: .
V gene: TRBV5-1
CDR3 protein: ASSLRPTGDKNIQY

clone size: few
V gene: TRBV27
CDR3 protein: ASSSRGRGNEKLF

clone size: once
V gene: TRBV5-1
CDR3 protein: ASSFRAGGHEDTQY

clone size: once
V gene: TRBV7-6
CDR3 protein: ASSLANWYYNEQF

clone size: .
V gene: TRBV27
CDR3 protein: ASKEREINEKLF

clone size: .
V gene: TRBV7-2
CDR3 protein: AGSLGLAGYNEQF

clone size: once
V gene: TRBV20-1
CDR3 protein: SARPQGVRYT

clone size: once
V gene: TRBV13
CDR3 protein: ASSLALQGTGYEQY

clone size: .
V gene: TRBV20-1
CDR3 protein: SASGTGGSEQY

clone size: few
V gene: TRBV20-1
CDR3 protein: SARPRGRHGYT

clone size: few
V gene: TRBV6-5
CDR3 protein: ASSQDRTSYEQY

clone size: .
V gene: TRBV7-2
CDR3 protein: ASSPTRQGTQY

clone size: .
V gene: TRBV14
CDR3 protein: ASSQYPDTEAF

clone size: few
V gene: TRBV27
CDR3 protein: ASSSQGRIRETQY

clone size: .
V gene: TRBV11-2
CDR3 protein: ASSLGRGAGANVLT

clone size: few
V gene: TRBV12-3/TRBV12-4
CDR3 protein: ASSLYQGASPYNEQF

clone size: .
V gene: TRBV30
CDR3 protein: AWSVTRNQPQH

clone size: .
V gene: TRBV4-1
CDR3 protein: ASSHDTSRDTQY

clone size: few
V gene: TRBV7-9
CDR3 protein: ASSPGDRVINEKLF

clone size: few
V gene: TRBV3-1
CDR3 protein: ASSQDGTGLYEQY

clone size: once
V gene: TRBV7-8
CDR3 protein: ASSLPRMPYEQY

clone size: few
V gene: TRBV2
CDR3 protein: ASSVGGGYGYT

clone size: few
V gene: TRBV18
CDR3 protein: ASSPEGAAETQY

clone size: .
V gene: TRBV6-2/TRBV6-3
CDR3 protein: ASSPPSGLQKANTGELF

clone size: .
V gene: TRBV7-3
CDR3 protein: ASSPFTGSRDTQY

clone size: .
V gene: TRBV12-3/TRBV12-4
CDR3 protein: ASSYGTLKNIQY

clone size: .
V gene: TRBV20-1
CDR3 protein: SARKETNTEAF

clone size: .
V gene: TRBV7-2
CDR3 protein: ASSPNGQGTYTQY

clone size: .
V gene: TRBV14
CDR3 protein: ASSQNRATGGHEQY

clone size: .
V gene: TRBV4-3
CDR3 protein: ASSQESASGSVADYTQY

clone size: .
V gene: TRBV5-1
CDR3 protein: ASTMSGAGTEAF

clone size: .
V gene: TRBV30
CDR3 protein: AWSVLSGVRETQY

clone size: few
V gene: TRBV21-1
CDR3 protein: ASSIPKDRNEKLF

clone size: .
V gene: TRBV7-2
CDR3 protein: ASSPGARSPLH

clone size: .
V gene: TRBV3-1
CDR3 protein: ASSQGRGGTGAF

clone size: .
V gene: TRBV7-9
CDR3 protein: ASSLGGAVYEQY

clone size: .
V gene: TRBV27
CDR3 protein: ASRAGTAFGYT

clone size: .
V gene: TRBV6-6
CDR3 protein: ACSYSSGGLEQF

clone size: .
V gene: TRBV10-2
CDR3 protein: ASRWGYEAF

clone size: few
V gene: TRBV6-2/TRBV6-3
CDR3 protein: ASSYWSTGRGSPLH

clone size: .
V gene: TRBV6-1
CDR3 protein: ASGLHPYNEQF

clone size: .
V gene: TRBV6-5
CDR3 protein: ASSPSQVWGYEQY

clone size: few
V gene: TRBV29-1
CDR3 protein: SVVSSGGQETQY

clone size: few
V gene: TRBV4-2
CDR3 protein: ASRSGSSYNEQF

clone size: .
V gene: TRBV11-1
CDR3 protein: ASSLLLGSEKTEAF

clone size: .
V gene: TRBV3-1
CDR3 protein: ASSRGGGSDTQY

clone size: few
V gene: TRBV3-1
CDR3 protein: ASSSGANEKLF

clone size: .
V gene: TRBV7-9
CDR3 protein: ASSLRATEAF

clone size: .
V gene: TRBV5-1
CDR3 protein: ASSDRVTGIYEQY

clone size: .
V gene: TRBV12-3/TRBV12-4
CDR3 protein: ASSGTELTEAF

clone size: .
V gene: TRBV6-5
CDR3 protein: ASSYSGGGEGTGELF

clone size: few
V gene: TRBV29-1
CDR3 protein: SVTVGLGGEQY